This T cell receptor (beta chain) was identified in a study of blood T cell repertoires in COVID-19. The overall study: The origin of the acute and convalescent COVID-19 samples was the United States, Italy and Spain. Sample material is recorded as cDNA or gDNA derived from T cells, B-cell-depleted T cells, or PBMCs.

Authors' methods: Nucleated cell counts were estimated from reference gene primer amplification. Profiling relied on immunoSEQ multiplex PCR, and the TCRdb table lists in-frame clones only, not all of them. For V, J and clone size, that table is used; D and trimming come from the DNA. Of around 97,000 clones in the sample, roughly nine tenths were seen once. V trimming: 7 bases; J trimming: 1 base; junction bases outside the gene matches: 2. Germline CDR1 reads MNHEY; CDR2 reads SMNVEV (reference sequence). This CDR3 contains 15 residues. Input material: peripheral blood. The chain joins TRBV27 to TRBJ2-3, with 13 positions matching TRBD2. The TCR comes from a human donor in a cohort sampled during active COVID-19. CDR3 sequence reads: CASTGLAGGTDTQYF. The CDR3 nucleotides read TGTGCCAGCACCGGACTAGCGGGAGGCACAGATACGCAGTATTTT.